This T cell receptor beta chain was sequenced during a study of T cell clusters in autoimmune cytopenias. Study details: TRB sequencing had a median about 50,000 reads and roughly 2,400 distinct clonotypes per sample. Regarding the study as a whole: Compared with active autoimmune hepatitis patients, healthy donors showed approximately 3-fold more exclusive TRB clusters.

TRB was amplified from 250 ng of peripheral blood genomic DNA per sample. Per germline, CDR1 DFQATT and CDR2 SNEGSKA (reference sequence). This CDR3 region has 13 residues. TRB rearrangements were amplified by touch-down multiplex PCR with mixed TRB-A/B primers. Reanalyzing the multiplex PCR reads, TCRdb keeps one entry per CDR3 protein, without DNA. The sample totals 2,500 to 3,000 distinct CDR3 sequences. A word on this clonotype: Its antigen is as yet unknown.

This receptor was obtained from a human donor with an autoimmune cytopenia, with autoimmune hepatitis or in good health (not recorded which). The sequenced sample consisted of peripheral blood. The gene calls are TRBV20-1 and TRBJ2-7. The CDR3 loop reads CSARDHRGYEQYF.